The 9 T cell receptor beta chains in this list originate from one sample, sequenced in a study of identical twins. TCRdb passed the 5' RACE reads through MiXCR, listing each CDR3 protein once. Seen here are 350,000 to 600,000 distinct CDR3 sequences, approximately 15% observed once, and the top ten hold over 0.5%. Another study also made use of these data, one on yellow fever vaccine responses in identical twins.

Input material: CD4+ T cells sorted from blood. The receptors were sampled from a woman aged 18 to 35 in good health.

The rearrangement uses TRBV6-5 and TRBJ2-7; D not certain. The CDR3 covers 15 residues. The germline gives CDR1 MNHEY, CDR2 SVGAGI. V lost 2 bases and J lost 7, with 18 bases in between. CDR3 loop: CASSYSGHITGEQYF. CDR3 sequence (DNA): TGTGCCAGCAGTTACAGTGGCCACATCACTGGTGAGCAGTACTTC.

The CDR3 coding sequence is TGTGCCAGCAGCCAAGAGCCCGACAGGGGGCGAAACATTCAGTACTTC. Translation gives CASSQEPDRGRNIQYF. The rearrangement joins TRBV3-1 to TRBJ2-4, with TRBD1 identical over 10 bases. V lost 0 bases, J lost 6 bases, and 5 bases stayed unmatched. CDR1 and CDR2 (germline): LGHDT, YNNKEL (reference sequence). The CDR3 runs 16 residues. Full variable domain (outside the CDR3, taken from reference TRBV3-1 and TRBJ2-4): DTAVSQTPKYLVTQMGNDKSIKCEQNLGHDTMYWYKQDSKKFLKIMFSYNNKELIINETVPNRFSPKSPDKAHLNLHINSLELGDSAVYFCASSQEPDRGRNIQYFGAGTRLSVL.

The chain is built from TRBV7-2 and TRBJ2-5, with TRBD2 matching 11 bases. V dropped 0 bases and J dropped 5; count of bases not matched to a gene: 8. The germline gives CDR1 SGHTA, CDR2 FQGNSA. This CDR3 is built from 17 residues. The CDR3 protein is CASSLATSGVRWETQYF. The DNA of the CDR3 is TGTGCCAGCAGCTTAGCGACTAGCGGGGTGAGGTGGGAGACCCAGTACTTC. The whole variable domain, filled in from reference TRBV7-2 and TRBJ2-5, reads GAGVSQSPSNKVTEKGKDVELRCDPISGHTALYWYRQSLGQGLEFLIYFQGNSAPDKSGLPSDRFSAERTGGSVSTLTIQRTQQEDSAVYLCASSLATSGVRWETQYFGPGTRLLVL.

The chain is built from TRBV7-3 and TRBJ2-2, with D tentatively TRBD1 (5 bases). Trimming took off 4 bases at V and 2 bases at J, with 11 bases between the two ends. The CDR3 length is 15 residues. Germline V gene lookup returns CDR1 SGHTA and CDR2 FQGTGA. This chain's CDR3 is CASSSLRVNTGELFF. The DNA of the CDR3 is TGTGCCAGCAGCTCGCTCAGGGTTAACACCGGGGAGCTGTTTTTT.

The chain recombines TRBV6-2 or TRBV6-3 with TRBJ2-2; D possibly corresponds to TRBD2 (6 bases). The CDR3 runs 13 residues. V shed 7 bases and J shed 5 bases, with 11 bases lying between them. In germline, CDR1 is MNHEY, CDR2 SVGEGT. CDR3 sequence: CASIGGRTGELFF. Here the CDR3 DNA reads TGTGCCAGCATAGGAGGGAGGACCGGGGAGCTGTTTTTT.

This clonotype was recorded a few times. This chain links TRBV6-1 with TRBJ2-7; perhaps TRBD2 as D (6 bases). V was trimmed by 10 bases and J by 4 bases, leaving 20 bases between them. The CDR3 length is 14 residues. Germline V gene lookup returns CDR1 MNHNS and CDR2 SASEGT. The CDR3 DNA sequence: TGTGCCACCAAGGGGCGGGACCTAACATACGAGCAGTACTTC. Its protein is CATKGRDLTYEQYF.

This clonotype was found many times. The chain recombines TRBV15 with TRBJ2-7; D may be TRBD1 (5 bases). The CDR3 totals 15 residues. Germline CDR1 is LNHNV and CDR2 is YYDKDF (reference sequence). V lost 0 bases, J lost 2 bases, and 11 bases lay in between. The CDR3 DNA sequence: TGTGCCACCAGCAGAGATTGGGCAGGGACCTACGAGCAGTACTTC. Translation gives CATSRDWAGTYEQYF.

This clonotype was seen repeatedly, ten times or more. The CDR3 coding sequence is TGTGCCAGCAGTTTTGAGGGAGGGCGAGAGACCCAGTACTTC. This encodes CASSFEGGRETQYF. This chain connects TRBV12-3 or TRBV12-4 to TRBJ2-5; 7 bases are a match to TRBD2. The CDR3 loop spans 14 amino acids. J lost 4 bases, V lost 3 bases, and 5 bases had no gene match.

This clonotype occurred once. This chain joins TRBV2 and TRBJ2-5; D unclear. The V end lost 7 bases, the J end lost 3 bases, and 18 bases lay between the germline ends. CDR1 is SNHLY, CDR2 FYNNEI, per germline. This CDR3 comprises 15 residues. The CDR3 protein is CASIGLGRVEETQYF. CDR3 in DNA: TGTGCCAGCATTGGGCTGGGAAGGGTCGAAGAGACCCAGTACTTC.